This record concerns one TCR beta chain sequence. The data were taken from a study of CD8 T cells in Susac syndrome. Roughly 0.45 to 1 ug RNA was reverse transcribed with random hexamers. With immunoSEQ multiplex PCR, TCR beta CDR3 was amplified across 54 Vbeta and 13 Jbeta. MiXCR, run by TCRdb on the immunoSEQ multiplex PCR reads, gives a single entry per CDR3 protein. The sample includes about 430,000 distinct CDR3 sequences, more than 80% of them seen just once. TEMRA cells were enriched by FACS, and CD4+ and CD8+ T cells were negatively isolated. This TCR was recovered from a human donor with multiple sclerosis. Source material: CD8+ T cells from PBMCs.

The CDR3 sequence is CAWSPLWDRGVGEQYF. The CDR3 DNA reads TGTGCCTGGAGCCCGCTCTGGGACAGGGGGGTAGGGGAGCAGTACTTC. The chain joins TRBV30 to TRBJ2-7, with 11 bases matching TRBD1. Germline loops: CDR1 GTSNPN, CDR2 SVGIG (reference sequence). V trimming: 3 bases; J trimming: 7 bases; junction bases outside the gene matches: 14. CDR3 length: 16 amino acids.